This T cell receptor (beta chain) is drawn from a study of beta chain features in type 1 diabetes. Study-wide results and limits: Patients and controls would be equally affected if PCR favored shorter templates. TCRB repertoires of naive, central memory and Treg cells appeared more similar among patients than among healthy donors.

One heparinised blood draw averaging roughly 120 mL was given by each donor. As every portion of the isolated RNA was reverse transcribed, the sequencing read expressed TCRB transcripts. Sequenced by immunoSEQ multiplex PCR; TCRdb stores in-frame clones only, minus some. The sample shows about 220,000 clones, about 11% of them seen only once. As for this clone: Its antigen is not identified.

This CDR3 comprises 16 residues. Germline loops: CDR1 SGHRS, CDR2 YFSETQ. The germline V and J ends were trimmed by 0 bases and 0 bases, with 11 bases remaining between them. The chain links TRBV5-1 to TRBJ2-3; D possibly corresponds to TRBD2 (6 bases). The sample comprised central memory CD4+ T cells from blood. The source is a man in his late teens or twenties in good health. CDR3 DNA sequence: TGCGCCAGCAGCTTGGAGCGGGCAGGGAGCACAGATACGCAGTATTTT. Amino acids: CASSLERAGSTDTQYF.